The clone carrying this T cell receptor beta chain was found many times. Its antigen is not known. This sample stems from a study of Graves' ophthalmopathy and Graves' hyperthyroidism. Overall study: Stable hyperthyroidism meant no ophthalmopathy within 18 months of follow-up. The study, taken as a whole, reports: The blood repertoire also included most expanded thyroid clonotypes above 0.001 frequency. Progression of ophthalmopathy was predicted by the model with roughly 68% sensitivity and roughly 74% specificity.

CDR3 length: 14 amino acids. Trimming took off 3 bases at V and 4 bases at J, with 13 bases between the two ends. Germline values: CDR1 SGHVS, CDR2 FNYEAQ. Each diagnosis was determined on the basis of clinical symptoms, serum thyroxine, TRAb, thyroid ultrasound and orbital computed tomography. Amplification from RNA transcripts yielded the TCR beta CDR3 regions. Following a first-round RT-PCR that used HTBI primers, a second-round multiplex PCR was carried out. A single record per CDR3 protein comes from TCRdb applying MiXCR to the multiplex PCR reads. The sample includes some 1.1 million distinct CDR3 sequences, less than 45% of them seen just once.

This TCR came from an adult man with Graves' hyperthyroidism. Sequencing used peripheral blood or thyroid tissue (not recorded which). The chain joins TRBV7-6 to TRBJ2-7, with D maybe TRBD1 (5 bases). CDR3 loop: CASSLALRAYEQYF. The CDR3 DNA reads TGTGCCAGCAGCTTGGCTCTCAGGGCTTACGAGCAGTACTTC.